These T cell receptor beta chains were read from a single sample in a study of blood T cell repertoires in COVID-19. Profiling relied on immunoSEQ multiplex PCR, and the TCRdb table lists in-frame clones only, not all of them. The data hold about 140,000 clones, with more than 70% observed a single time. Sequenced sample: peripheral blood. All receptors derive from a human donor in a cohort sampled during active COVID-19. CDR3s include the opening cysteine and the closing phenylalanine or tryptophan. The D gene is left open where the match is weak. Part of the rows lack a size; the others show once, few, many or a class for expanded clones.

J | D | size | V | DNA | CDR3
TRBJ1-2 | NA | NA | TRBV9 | TGTGCCAGCAGCGTAGCTACAGGGAGCAATGGCTACACCTTC | CASSVATGSNGYTF
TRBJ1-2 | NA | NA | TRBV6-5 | TGTGCCAGCCGAGACAGGACCGACTTTCGGTATGGCTACACCTTC | CASRDRTDFRYGYTF
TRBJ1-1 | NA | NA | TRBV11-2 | TGTGCCAGCAACTTGGGGAGGGGACGTTGGAACACTGAAGCTTTCTTT | CASNLGRGRWNTEAFF
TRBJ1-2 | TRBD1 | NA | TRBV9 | TGTGCCAGCAGCCCAGGGACAGAGTTCTATGGCTACACCTTC | CASSPGTEFYGYTF
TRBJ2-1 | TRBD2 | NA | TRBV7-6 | TGTGCCTGCGGCGGCGGGGGGGCCGGGTACAATGAGCAGTTCTTC | CACGGGGAGYNEQFF
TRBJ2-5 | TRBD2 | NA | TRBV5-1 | TGCGCCAGCAGGGTAGCGGGGGAAGAGACCCAGTACTTC | CASRVAGEETQYF
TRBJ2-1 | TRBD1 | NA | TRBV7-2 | TGTGCCAGCAGCTCCTACAGGGGATGGTTCTTC | CASSSYRGWFF
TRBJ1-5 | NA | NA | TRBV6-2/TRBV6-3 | TGTGCCAGCAGCAGAGACTCGTATAGGCGGAATCAGCCCCAGCATTTT | CASSRDSYRRNQPQHF
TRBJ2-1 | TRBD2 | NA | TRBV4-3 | TGCGCCAGCAGCCGGGGCGGGGGGGACCAAAATGAGCAGTTCTTC | CASSRGGGDQNEQFF
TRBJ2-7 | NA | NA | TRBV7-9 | TGTGCCAGCAGCTTAAGCGGATCCCACGAGCAGTACTTC | CASSLSGSHEQYF
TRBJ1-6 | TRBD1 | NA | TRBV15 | TGTGCCACCAGCAGAGTGTGGGGACAGGGGAGCTCCTATAATTCACCCCTCCACTTT | CATSRVWGQGSSYNSPLHF
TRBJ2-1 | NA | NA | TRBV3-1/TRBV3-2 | TGTGCCAGCAGCCAAGGAGCTACCTACAATGAGCAGTTCTTC | CASSQGATYNEQFF
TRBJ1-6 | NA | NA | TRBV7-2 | TGTGCCAGCAGCTTAAGTAGGGGCCCCAATTCACCCCTCCACTTT | CASSLSRGPNSPLHF
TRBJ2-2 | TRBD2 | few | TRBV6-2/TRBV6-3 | TGTGCCAGCACCCCTTACGAGCGGGGGATGAACACCGGGGAGCTGTTTTTT | CASTPYERGMNTGELFF
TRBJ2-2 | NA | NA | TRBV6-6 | TGTGCCTCGGCCCCAGGGACAACCAACACCGGGGAGCTGTTTTTT | CASAPGTTNTGELFF
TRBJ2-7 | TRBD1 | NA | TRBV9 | TGTGCCAGCAGCGGGACAGGAGACTACGAGCAGTACTTC | CASSGTGDYEQYF
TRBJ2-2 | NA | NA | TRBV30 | TGTGCCTGGAGTCAGGGAGGCCACACGCGGGAGCTGTTTTTT | CAWSQGGHTRELFF
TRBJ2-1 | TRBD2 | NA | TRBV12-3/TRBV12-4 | TGTGCCAGCAGCTACGGGGGGGCGGTTGAGCAGTTCTTC | CASSYGGAVEQFF
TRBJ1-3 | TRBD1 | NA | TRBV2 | TGTGCCAGCAGTGTACAGGGGGCAAACACCATATATTTT | CASSVQGANTIYF
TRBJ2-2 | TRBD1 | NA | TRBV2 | TGTGCCAGCCAGAGGGACAGGGGAAGCACCGGGGAGCTGTTTTTT | CASQRDRGSTGELFF
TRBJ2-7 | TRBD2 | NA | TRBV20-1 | TGCAGTGCTAGTTGGCGGGGGAGCTCCTACGAGCAGTACTTC | CSASWRGSSYEQYF
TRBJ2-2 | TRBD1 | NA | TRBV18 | TGTGCCAGCTCACCACCCGGGACAGGGGGCGGCACCGGGGAGCTGTTTTTT | CASSPPGTGGGTGELFF
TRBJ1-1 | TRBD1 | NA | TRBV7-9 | TGTGCCAGCAGCTTACAGGGGGGGAACACTGAAGCTTTCTTT | CASSLQGGNTEAFF
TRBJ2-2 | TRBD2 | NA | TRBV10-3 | TGTGCCACCGGACTAGCGGGGGGCACCGGGGAGCTGTTTTTT | CATGLAGGTGELFF
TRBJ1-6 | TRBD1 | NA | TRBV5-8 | TGTGCCAGCAGCCGACCCCCGGGGACAGGGGAAAATTCACCCCTCCACTTT | CASSRPPGTGENSPLHF
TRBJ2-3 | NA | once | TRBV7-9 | TGTGCCAGCAGCTTAGGGGCCGGGAACACAGATACGCAGTATTTT | CASSLGAGNTDTQYF
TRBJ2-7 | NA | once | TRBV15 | TGTGCCACCAGCAGAGTAGGGGACTCCTACGAGCAGTACTTC | CATSRVGDSYEQYF
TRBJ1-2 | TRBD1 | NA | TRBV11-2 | TGTGCCAGCAGCCCTGGACAGGGTTATGGCTACACCTTC | CASSPGQGYGYTF
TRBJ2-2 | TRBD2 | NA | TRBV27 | TGTGCCAGCAAAGTAGCGGGGTCGAACACCGGGGAGCTGTTTTTT | CASKVAGSNTGELFF
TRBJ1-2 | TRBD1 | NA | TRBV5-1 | TGCGCCAGCAGCTTGGGAAACACAGGGGTAAACTATGGCTACACCTTC | CASSLGNTGVNYGYTF